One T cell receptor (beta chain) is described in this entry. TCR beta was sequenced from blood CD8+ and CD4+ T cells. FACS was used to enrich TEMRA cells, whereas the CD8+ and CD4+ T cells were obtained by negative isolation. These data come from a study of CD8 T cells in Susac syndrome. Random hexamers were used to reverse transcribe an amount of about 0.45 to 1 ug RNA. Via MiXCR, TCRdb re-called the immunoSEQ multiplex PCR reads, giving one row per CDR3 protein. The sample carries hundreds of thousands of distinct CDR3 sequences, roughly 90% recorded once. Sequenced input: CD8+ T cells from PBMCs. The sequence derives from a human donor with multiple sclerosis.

CDR3 loop: CSANLKTSPLYEQYF. As DNA, the CDR3 is TGCAGTGCGAACCTTAAGACCAGCCCCCTATACGAGCAGTACTTC. The V gene is TRBV20-1, the J gene TRBJ2-7; D ambiguous. Germline values: CDR1 DFQATT, CDR2 SNEGSKA (reference sequence). The CDR3 totals 15 residues. The ends were cut back, 6 bases at V and 4 bases at J, with 22 bases in the middle.